This T cell receptor (beta chain) was identified in a study of CD4+ T cells in melanoma. Clones were read by immunoSEQ multiplex PCR, and TCRdb kept only the in-frame ones, dropping some. There are around 55,000 clones in the sample; roughly two thirds occur only once, and about 5.1% lies in the top ten. Per germline, CDR1 MNHEY and CDR2 SVGAGI. The CDR3 spans 13 residues. V was cut by 4 bases and J by 4 bases, with 11 bases left in between. Sequencing used tumor tissue. The chain couples TRBV6-5 to TRBJ2-7; the D gene could be TRBD1 or TRBD2 (6 bases each). The TCR was taken from a human donor with melanoma. CDR3 DNA: TGTGCCAGCAGTTTGGGGGGCGTTTACGAGCAGTACTTC. Protein: CASSLGGVYEQYF.